This TCR beta chain was sequenced for a study of shared clonotypes between healthy human individuals. CDR3 length equals 15 residues. Per germline, CDR1 SGHTA and CDR2 FQGNSA. After removal of 5 bases from V and 3 bases from J, the junction contained 5 bases not matched to a gene. This table comes from immunoSEQ multiplex PCR, and its TCRdb copy is limited to in-frame clones, with some not included. The sample includes 100,000 to 120,000 clones, about 63% of them seen just once. The receptor was isolated from a woman in her thirties in good health. The specimen was memory CD8+ T cells sorted from blood. Subset of the sample: CD45RO+ cells pooled with CCR7-negative TemRA cells. V is TRBV7-2 and J is TRBJ2-1; 9 nucleotides match TRBD2. The CDR3 is CASSLWTSVYNEQFF. CDR3 in DNA: TGTGCCAGCAGCCTTTGGACTAGCGTCTACAATGAGCAGTTCTTC.